The T cell receptor beta chain described here comes from a study of blood T cells in healthy people across ages. A few counts support this clonotype. Its cognate antigen is unknown. Findings and caveats of the study: Greater diversity and more naive CD4+ cells were seen in long-lived donors than in aged donors.

The draw of peripheral blood yielded around 10 milliliters from each donor. Using a J-beta primer mix together with a sample-barcoded 5' primer, a second PCR was run for roughly 6 to 11 cycles. The template-switch adaptor, which had 12 random nucleotides, put a tag on each cDNA molecule. TCRdb recomputed calls from the 5' RACE reads with MiXCR, one row per CDR3 protein. The repertoire consists of about 730,000 distinct CDR3 sequences, with around 46% occurring once and the leading ten covering 20% to 25%. This receptor was identified in a woman between 55 and 75 years old in good health. The material sequenced was blood.

CDR3 in amino acids: CSAHRTSGRDWGSNEQFF. As DNA, the CDR3 is TGCAGTGCGCATCGGACTAGCGGGAGAGATTGGGGTTCCAATGAGCAGTTCTTC. This sequence joins TRBV20-1 and TRBJ2-1; 13 bases are a match to TRBD2. There are 18 residues in the CDR3. V was clipped by 6 bases and J by 6 bases; unmatched bases: 17. Germline loops: CDR1 DFQATT, CDR2 SNEGSKA (reference sequence).